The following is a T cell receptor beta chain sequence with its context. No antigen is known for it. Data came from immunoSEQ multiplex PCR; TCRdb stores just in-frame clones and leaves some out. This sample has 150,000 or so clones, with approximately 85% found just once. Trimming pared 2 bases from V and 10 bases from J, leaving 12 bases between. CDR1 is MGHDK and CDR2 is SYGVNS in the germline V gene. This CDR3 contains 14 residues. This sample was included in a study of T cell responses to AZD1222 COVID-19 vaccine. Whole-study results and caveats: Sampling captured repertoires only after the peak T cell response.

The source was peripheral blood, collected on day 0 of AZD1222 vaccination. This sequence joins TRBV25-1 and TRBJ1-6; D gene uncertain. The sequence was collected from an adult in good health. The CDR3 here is CASSEVGVGSPLHF. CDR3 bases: TGTGCCAGCAGTGAAGTAGGAGTTGGGTCACCCCTCCACTTT.